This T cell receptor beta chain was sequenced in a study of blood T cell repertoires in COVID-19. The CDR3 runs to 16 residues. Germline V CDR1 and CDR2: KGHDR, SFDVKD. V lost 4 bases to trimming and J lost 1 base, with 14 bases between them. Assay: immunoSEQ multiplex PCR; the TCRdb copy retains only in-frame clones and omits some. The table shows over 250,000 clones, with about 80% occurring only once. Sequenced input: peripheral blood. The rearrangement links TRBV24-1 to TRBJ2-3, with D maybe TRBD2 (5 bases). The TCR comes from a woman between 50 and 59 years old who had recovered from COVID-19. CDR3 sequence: CATSDPAEARTDTQYF. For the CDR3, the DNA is TGTGCCACCAGTGACCCCGCGGAGGCTCGCACAGATACGCAGTATTTT.